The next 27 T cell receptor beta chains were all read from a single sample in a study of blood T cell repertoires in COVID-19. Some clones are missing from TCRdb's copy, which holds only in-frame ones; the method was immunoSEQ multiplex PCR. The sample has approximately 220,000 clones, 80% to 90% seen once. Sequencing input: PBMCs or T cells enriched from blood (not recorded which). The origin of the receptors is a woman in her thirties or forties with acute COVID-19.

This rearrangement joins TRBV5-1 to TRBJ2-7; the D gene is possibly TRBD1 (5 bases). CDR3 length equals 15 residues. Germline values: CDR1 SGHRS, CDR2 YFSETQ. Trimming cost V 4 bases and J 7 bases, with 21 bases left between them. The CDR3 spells CASSPSQGLLGEQYF. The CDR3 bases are TGCGCCAGCAGCCCAAGCCAGGGTTTGTTGGGTGAGCAGTACTTC.

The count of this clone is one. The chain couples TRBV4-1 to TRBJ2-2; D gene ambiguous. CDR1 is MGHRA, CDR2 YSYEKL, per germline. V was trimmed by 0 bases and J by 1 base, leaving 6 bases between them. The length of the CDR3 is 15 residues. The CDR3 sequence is CASSQDLRNTGELFF. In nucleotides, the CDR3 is TGCGCCAGCAGCCAAGATCTAAGGAACACCGGGGAGCTGTTTTTT.

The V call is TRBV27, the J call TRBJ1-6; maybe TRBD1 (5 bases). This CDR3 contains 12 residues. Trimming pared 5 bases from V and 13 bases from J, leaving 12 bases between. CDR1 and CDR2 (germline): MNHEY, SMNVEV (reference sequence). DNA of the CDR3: TGTGCCAGCAGTCTCGCCGGGGGTCCCCTCCACTTT. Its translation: CASSLAGGPLHF.

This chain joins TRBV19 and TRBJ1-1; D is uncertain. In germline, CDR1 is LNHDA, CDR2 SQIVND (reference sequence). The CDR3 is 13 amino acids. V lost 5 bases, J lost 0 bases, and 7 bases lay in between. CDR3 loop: CASSLVMNTEAFF. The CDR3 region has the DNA TGTGCCAGTAGTCTAGTTATGAACACTGAAGCTTTCTTT.

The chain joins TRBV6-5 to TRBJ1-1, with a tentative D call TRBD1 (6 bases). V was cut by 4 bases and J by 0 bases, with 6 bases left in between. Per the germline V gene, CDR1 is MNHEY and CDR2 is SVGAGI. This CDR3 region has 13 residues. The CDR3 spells CASSWTVNTEAFF. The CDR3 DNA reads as TGTGCCAGCAGTTGGACAGTGAACACTGAAGCTTTCTTT.

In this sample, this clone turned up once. The chain's CDR3 is CASSSTGTGANVLTF. The CDR3 bases are TGTGCCAGCAGTTCAACCGGGACAGGGGCCAACGTCCTGACTTTC. V and J are TRBV11-3 and TRBJ2-6; D possibly corresponds to TRBD1 (6 bases). Trimming took off 6 bases at V and 4 bases at J, with 13 bases between the two ends. The CDR3 is 15 residues long. Germline assignment: CDR1 SGHNT and CDR2 YENEEA.

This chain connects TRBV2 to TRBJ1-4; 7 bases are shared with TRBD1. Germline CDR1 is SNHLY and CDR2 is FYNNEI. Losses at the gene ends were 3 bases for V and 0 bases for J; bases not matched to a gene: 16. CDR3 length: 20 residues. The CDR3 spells CASSESRQGWFIATNEKLFF. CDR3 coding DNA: TGTGCCAGCAGTGAGTCCCGACAGGGTTGGTTTATTGCAACTAATGAAAAACTGTTTTTT.

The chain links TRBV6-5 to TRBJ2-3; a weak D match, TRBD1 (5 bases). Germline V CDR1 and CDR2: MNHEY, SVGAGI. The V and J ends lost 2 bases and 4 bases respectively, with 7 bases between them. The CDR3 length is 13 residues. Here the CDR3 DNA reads TGTGCCAGCAGTTACACAGGTTCAGATACGCAGTATTTT. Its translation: CASSYTGSDTQYF.

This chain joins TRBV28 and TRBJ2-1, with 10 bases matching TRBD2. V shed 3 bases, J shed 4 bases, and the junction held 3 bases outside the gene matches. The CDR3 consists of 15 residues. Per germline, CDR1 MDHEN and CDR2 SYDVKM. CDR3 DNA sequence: TGTGCCAGCAGTTTTGGGACTAGCGAGTACAATGAGCAGTTCTTC. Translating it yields CASSFGTSEYNEQFF.

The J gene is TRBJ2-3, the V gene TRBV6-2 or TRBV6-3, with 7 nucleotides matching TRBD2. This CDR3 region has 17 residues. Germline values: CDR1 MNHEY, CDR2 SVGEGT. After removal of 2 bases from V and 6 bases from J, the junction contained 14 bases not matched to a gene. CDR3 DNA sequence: TGTGCCAGCAGTTACGGGGGTGGGAGGGCCGTTGCTGATACGCAGTATTTT. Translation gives CASSYGGGRAVADTQYF.

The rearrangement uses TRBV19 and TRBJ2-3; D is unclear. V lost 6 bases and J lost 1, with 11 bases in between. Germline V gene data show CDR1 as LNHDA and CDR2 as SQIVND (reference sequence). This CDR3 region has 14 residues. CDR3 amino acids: CASRSLGRTDTQYF. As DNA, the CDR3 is TGTGCCAGTAGATCTCTAGGCCGCACAGATACGCAGTATTTT.

The CDR3 loop is CASSLSGWRGGTDTQYF. The CDR3 nucleotides are TGTGCCAGCAGCTTAAGTGGGTGGAGAGGAGGCACAGATACGCAGTATTTT. The chain combines TRBV13 with TRBJ2-3; D gene unclear. This CDR3 contains 17 residues. Trimming pared 2 bases from V and 1 base from J, leaving 16 bases between. The germline gives CDR1 PRHDT, CDR2 FYEKMQ (reference sequence).

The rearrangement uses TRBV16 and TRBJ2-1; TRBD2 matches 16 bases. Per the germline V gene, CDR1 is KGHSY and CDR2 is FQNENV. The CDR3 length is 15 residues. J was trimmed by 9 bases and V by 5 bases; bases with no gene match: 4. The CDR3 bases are TGTGCCAGCAGCTTTGGGACTAGCGGGAGGGGTGAGCAGTTCTTC. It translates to CASSFGTSGRGEQFF.

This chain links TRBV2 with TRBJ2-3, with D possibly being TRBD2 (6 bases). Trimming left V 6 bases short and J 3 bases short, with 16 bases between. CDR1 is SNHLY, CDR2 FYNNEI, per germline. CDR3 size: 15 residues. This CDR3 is CASSRPGGTTDTQYF. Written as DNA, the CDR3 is TGTGCCAGCAGCCGACCCGGAGGGACGACAGATACGCAGTATTTT.

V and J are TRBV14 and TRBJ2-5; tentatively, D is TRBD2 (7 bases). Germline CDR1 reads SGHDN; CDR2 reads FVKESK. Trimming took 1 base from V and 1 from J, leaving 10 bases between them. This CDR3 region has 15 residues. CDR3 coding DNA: TGTGCCAGCAGCCAAGCGAGGGGGGGCCAAGAGACCCAGTACTTC. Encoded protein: CASSQARGGQETQYF.

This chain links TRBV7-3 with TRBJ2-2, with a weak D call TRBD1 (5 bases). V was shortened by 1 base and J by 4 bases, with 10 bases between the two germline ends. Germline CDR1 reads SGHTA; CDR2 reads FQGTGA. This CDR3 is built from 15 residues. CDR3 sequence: CASSLNPQGTGELFF. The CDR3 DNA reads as TGTGCCAGCAGCTTAAACCCCCAGGGCACCGGGGAGCTGTTTTTT.

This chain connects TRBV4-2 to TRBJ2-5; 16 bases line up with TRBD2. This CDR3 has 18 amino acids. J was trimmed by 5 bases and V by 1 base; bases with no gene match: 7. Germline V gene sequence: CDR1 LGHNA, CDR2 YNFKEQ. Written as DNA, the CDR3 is TGTGCCAGCAGCCAAGCGGGACTAGCGGGAGGGTTGGCGGAGACCCAGTACTTC. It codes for CASSQAGLAGGLAETQYF.

DNA for the CDR3: TGCGCCAGCAGCCAGGGACAGGGGGAGTACAATGAGCAGTTCTTC. Translated: CASSQGQGEYNEQFF. The chain has TRBV5-1 and TRBJ2-1; 11 bases are shared with TRBD1. The CDR3 sequence is 15 residues long. Trimming took 4 bases from V and 4 from J; bases not matched to a gene: 4. The germline V gene encodes CDR1 SGHRS and CDR2 YFSETQ.

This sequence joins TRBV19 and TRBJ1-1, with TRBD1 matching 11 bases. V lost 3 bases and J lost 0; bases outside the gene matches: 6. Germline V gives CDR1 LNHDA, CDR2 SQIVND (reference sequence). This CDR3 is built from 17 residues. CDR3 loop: CASSIGQGALMNTEAFF. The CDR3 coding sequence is TGTGCCAGTAGTATTGGACAGGGGGCTTTGATGAACACTGAAGCTTTCTTT.

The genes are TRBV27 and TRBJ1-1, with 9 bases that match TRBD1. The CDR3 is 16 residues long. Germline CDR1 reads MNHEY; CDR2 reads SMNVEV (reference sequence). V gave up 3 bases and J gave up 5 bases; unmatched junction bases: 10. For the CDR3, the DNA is TGTGCCAGCAGTTTTCTTGGACAGGGGCGAGGGACTGAAGCTTTCTTT. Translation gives CASSFLGQGRGTEAFF.

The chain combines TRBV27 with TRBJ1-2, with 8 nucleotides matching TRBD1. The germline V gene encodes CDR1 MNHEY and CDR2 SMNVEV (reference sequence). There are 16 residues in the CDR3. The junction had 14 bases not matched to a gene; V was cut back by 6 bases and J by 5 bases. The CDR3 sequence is CASRTSVDRVQYGYTF. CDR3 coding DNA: TGTGCCAGCAGAACCTCCGTGGACAGGGTACAGTATGGCTACACCTTC.

This chain's CDR3 is CAAMRGTNYGYTF. The CDR3 coding sequence is TGTGCCGCCATGAGGGGGACGAACTATGGCTACACCTTC. The V and J genes are TRBV30 and TRBJ1-2, with TRBD1 as a possible D gene (6 bases). This CDR3 contains 13 residues. The germline gives CDR1 GTSNPN, CDR2 SVGIG (reference sequence). V lost 8 bases and J 2 bases, leaving 15 bases between the germline ends.

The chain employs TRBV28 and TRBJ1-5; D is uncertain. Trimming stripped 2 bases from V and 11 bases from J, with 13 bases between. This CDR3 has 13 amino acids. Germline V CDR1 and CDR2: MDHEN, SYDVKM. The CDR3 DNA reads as TGTGCCAGCAGTTTACAGGCGGGATCGGCCCAGCATTTT. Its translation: CASSLQAGSAQHF.

In DNA, the CDR3 is TGTGCCAGCAGTATGACTAGCGGGAGCTCAGATGAGCAGTTCTTC. Translating it yields CASSMTSGSSDEQFF. This chain connects TRBV6-5 to TRBJ2-1; TRBD2 agrees at 12 bases. J was trimmed by 8 bases and V by 5 bases; bases with no gene match: 7. Germline V gene data show CDR1 as MNHEY and CDR2 as SVGAGI. The CDR3 contains 15 residues.

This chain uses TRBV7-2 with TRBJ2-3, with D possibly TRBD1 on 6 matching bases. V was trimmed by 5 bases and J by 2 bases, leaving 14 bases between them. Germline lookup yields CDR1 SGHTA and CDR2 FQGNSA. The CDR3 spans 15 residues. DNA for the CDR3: TGTGCCAGCAGCCCAGGGGCCCTTAACACAGATACGCAGTATTTT. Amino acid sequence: CASSPGALNTDTQYF.

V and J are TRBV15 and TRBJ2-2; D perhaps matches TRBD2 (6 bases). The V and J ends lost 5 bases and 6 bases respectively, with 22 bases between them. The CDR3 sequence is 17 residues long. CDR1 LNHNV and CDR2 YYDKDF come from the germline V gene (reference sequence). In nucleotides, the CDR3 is TGTGCCACCAGCCCCCCGACTAGTTCAAAAATCCCCGGGGAGCTGTTTTTT. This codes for CATSPPTSSKIPGELFF. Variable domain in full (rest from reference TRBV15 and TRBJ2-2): DAMVIQNPRYQVTQFGKPVTLSCSQTLNHNVMYWYQQKSSQAPKLLFHYYDKDFNNEADTPDNFQSRRPNTSFCFLDIRSPGLGDTAMYLCATSPPTSSKIPGELFFGEGSRLTVL.

CDR3 coding DNA: TGCGCCAGCAGCCAAGAGGGCCCTTCTTGGGGAGGGGCTCACGAGCAGTACTTC. It is translated as CASSQEGPSWGGAHEQYF. The rearrangement links TRBV4-1 to TRBJ2-7, with 7 bases aligning to TRBD2. The CDR3 loop spans 18 amino acids. J gave up 5 bases and V 0 bases, and 16 bases lay outside the gene matches. Germline V CDR1 and CDR2: MGHRA, YSYEKL.